This is a list of T cell receptor beta chains from one sample in a study of lymphopenia after photon versus proton radiotherapy. Assay: immunoSEQ multiplex PCR; the TCRdb copy retains only in-frame clones and omits some. The sample lists some 16,000 clones, 75% to 90% occurring once. The sequencing here drew on peripheral blood, taken from a patient treated with proton-based radiotherapy. The receptors come from an older woman with cholangiocarcinoma. Some clones in this sample may be carry-over from other donors' samples. The CDR3 runs from the conserved cysteine through the conserved F or W.

>TRBV7-2|TRBJ2-3
CASSLAGSLTDTQYF
>TRBV18|TRBJ2-7
CASSRDSYEQYF
>TRBV28|TRBJ2-1
CASSGHKGAYNEQFF
>TRBV7-2|TRBJ2-3
CASSPRTSGTQYF
>TRBV29-1|TRBJ1-4
CSVEGWDEKLFF
>TRBV29-1|TRBJ1-1
CSAGQGLLNTEAFF
>TRBV28|TRBJ2-3
CASRRIQGGDTQYF
>TRBV7-8|TRBJ2-1
CASSLDGTRSYNEQFF
>TRBV4-3|TRBJ1-4
CASSPAWQGVEKLFF
>TRBV2|TRBJ2-5
CASSGGYPLQETQYF
>TRBV7-9|TRBJ1-4
CASSGDRAPNEKLFF
>TRBV4-2|TRBJ1-2
CASSQIGRNYGYTF
>TRBV6-1|TRBJ2-5
CATNPNLRETQYF
>TRBV6-6|TRBJ1-4
CASSGGMAEKLFF
>TRBV19|TRBJ1-2
CASTGGGGYTF
>TRBV10-2|TRBJ1-2
CASSESGQLSYGYTF
>TRBV19|TRBJ2-2
CASSITLGQGAGELFF
>TRBV5-1|TRBJ1-1
CASSLNTEAFF
>TRBV9|TRBJ2-1
CASSVSGTGGLDEQFF
>TRBV2|TRBJ2-2
CASRTERNTGELFF
>TRBV14|TRBJ1-5
CASSQTSNQPQHF
>TRBV7-2|TRBJ2-4
CASSLVEAKNIQYF
>TRBV5-6|TRBJ1-2
CASSSRQNYGYTF
>TRBV2|TRBJ1-4
CASSGQGRKLFF